The source of this T cell receptor (beta chain) is a study of cytomegalovirus exposure and HLA in healthy donors. Researchers ran the PCR with 60 Vbeta and 13 Jbeta primers. Generated by immunoSEQ multiplex PCR, the TCRdb table keeps only in-frame clones and is missing some. In total, the table holds tens of thousands of clones. The V and J ends lost 9 bases and 0 bases respectively, with 8 bases between them. The CDR3 length is 12 residues. Germline values: CDR1 LNHDA, CDR2 SQIVND (reference sequence). Study-wide points: Using the classifier, cytomegalovirus status was reportedly diagnosed with high specificity and sensitivity. A prior analysis recorded that most TCR beta V segments were productive about 87% or about 30% of the time. A later analysis appeared to link common viral pathogens to several of the most significant clusters.

Concerning this clone itself: The antigen remains undetermined.

The V gene is TRBV19, the J gene TRBJ2-5; possible D gene TRBD1, 5 bases. The sample taken for sequencing was PBMCs. This clonotype originated in a woman aged 30 to 39 in good health and CMV-seronegative. DNA for the CDR3: TGTGCCAGCAGCAGGGACCAAGAGACCCAGTACTTC. It yields the protein CASSRDQETQYF.